The rows below give T cell receptor beta chains drawn from one sample of a study of T-cell memory formation after mild COVID-19. TCRdb reprocessed the 5' RACE reads with MiXCR, giving one entry per CDR3 protein. The sample has roughly 300,000 distinct CDR3 sequences; roughly 13% are singletons. The material sequenced was PBMCs or a T cell subset sorted from them (not recorded which). Receptors originate from a man aged 18 to 35 who had mild COVID-19 (a few samples of this study predate the infection). Cell type and time point are not known. CDR3s include the opening cysteine and the closing phenylalanine or tryptophan. A D gene is named only where the DNA matches it firmly. Not all rows give a size; the values are once, few, many and, for expanded clones, a class.

j_call clone_size v_call d_call cdr3_nt cdr3_aa
TRBJ2-1 . TRBV12-5 TRBD2 TGTGCTAGTGGCCCCCGGGGTAGCGGGGGGGCCGTGACTTACAATGAGCAGTTCTTC CASGPRGSGGAVTYNEQFF
TRBJ1-2 few TRBV4-3 . TGCGCCAGCAGCCAGGGGAAATTCTATGGCTACACCTTC CASSQGKFYGYTF
TRBJ1-1 few TRBV18 . TGTGCCAGCTCACCACCTAACAGAAGACTCAACACTGAAGCTTTCTTT CASSPPNRRLNTEAFF
TRBJ2-1 . TRBV7-2 TRBD2 TGTGCCAGCAGCTTAGGGAGGCGCGGGGGAAGGTTCGTCGATGAGCAGTTCTTC CASSLGRRGGRFVDEQFF
TRBJ1-2 few TRBV20-1 . TGCAGTGCGGACAACTTGGGGGGCTACACCTTC CSADNLGGYTF
TRBJ1-2 . TRBV6-1 . TGTGCCAGCAGGGTAGCGAGTGGCTACACCTTC CASRVASGYTF
TRBJ2-3 many TRBV7-2 . TGTGCCAGCAGCTCCGGGAGCACAGATACGCAGTATTTT CASSSGSTDTQYF
TRBJ2-7 . TRBV4-3 TRBD1 TGCGCCAGCAGCAAGGGACAGGGGGCCTACGAGCAGTACTTC CASSKGQGAYEQYF
TRBJ1-1 . TRBV24-1 . TGTGCCACCAGTGATTCCACAGGGTTGAACACTGAAGCTTTCTTT CATSDSTGLNTEAFF
TRBJ2-5 . TRBV5-6 . TGTGCCAGCAGCCCTACATGGGGAGAGACCCAGTACTTC CASSPTWGETQYF
TRBJ1-2 many TRBV6-6 . TGTGCCAGCAACAAACGCGGGGGGGAATATGGCTACACCTTC CASNKRGGEYGYTF
TRBJ2-5 . TRBV18 TRBD1 TGTGCCAGCTCACCAAGGGACAGACAAGAGACCCAGTACTTC CASSPRDRQETQYF
TRBJ1-2 . TRBV18 . TGTGCCAGCTCACCATCGACAGGTTATAACTATGGCTACACCTTC CASSPSTGYNYGYTF
TRBJ2-7 many TRBV7-2 . TGTGCCAGCAGCCGAGACCGGGGGCCCTACGAGCAGTACTTC CASSRDRGPYEQYF
TRBJ1-4 few TRBV2 . TGTGCCGGCCAGGGATACGAAAAACTGTTTTTT CAGQGYEKLFF
TRBJ2-1 few TRBV4-1 . TGCGCCAGTTCCCCTCGACCCGGGGGGCAGGGTTGGAATGAGCAGTTCTTC CASSPRPGGQGWNEQFF
TRBJ2-6 few TRBV6-5 . TGTGCCAGCATCGATCTTGGGCTAACTGGGGCCAACGTCCTGACTTTC CASIDLGLTGANVLTF
TRBJ1-2 . TRBV5-6 . TGTGCCAGCAGCTTGAGGACAGTGTATGGCTACACCTTC CASSLRTVYGYTF
TRBJ2-4 many TRBV12-3/TRBV12-4 TRBD2 TGTGCCAGCGGGGACGGACGTAGCGGGGGTGACATTCAGTACTTC CASGDGRSGGDIQYF
TRBJ2-5 . TRBV9 . TGTGCCAGCGGACAGTCACTAGCGTCGACCCAGTACTTC CASGQSLASTQYF
TRBJ2-4 . TRBV25-1 TRBD2 TGTGCCAGCAGTGAATTGTTAGCGGGGAGCAAAAACATTCAGTACTTC CASSELLAGSKNIQYF
TRBJ2-2 many TRBV4-2 . TGTGCCAGCAGCCAAGATAGATGGATCCTCGGGTACACCGGGGAGCTGTTTTTT CASSQDRWILGYTGELFF
TRBJ2-2 few TRBV4-1 TRBD1 TGCGCCAGCAGCTCGACAGGGTTCGCCGGGGAGCTGTTTTTT CASSSTGFAGELFF
TRBJ2-3 . TRBV7-6 . TGTGCCAGCAGCTTAGGCGGAACTTGGGGCACAGATACGCAGTATTTT CASSLGGTWGTDTQYF
TRBJ2-4 many TRBV12-3/TRBV12-4 . TGTGCCAGCAGTTTCTTCGGATCCATAGCCAAAAACATTCAGTACTTC CASSFFGSIAKNIQYF
TRBJ1-2 few TRBV4-2 . TGTGCCAGCAGCCAAGATTATCGGGCTTTAGCTAACTATGGCTACACCTTC CASSQDYRALANYGYTF
TRBJ2-3 . TRBV5-5 TRBD2 TGTGCCAGCAGCTTGGCCGGGAGGGGTTTGACAGATACGCAGTATTTT CASSLAGRGLTDTQYF
TRBJ1-4 . TRBV7-9 . TGTGCCAGCAGCTCGGGGCTACGCCAGCGGTCTAATGAAAAACTGTTTTTT CASSSGLRQRSNEKLFF
TRBJ2-5 many TRBV4-1 TRBD2 TGCGCCAGCAGCCAAGGTGGTGACTGGGGGGGAAAAGAGACCCAGTACTTC CASSQGGDWGGKETQYF